This entry is about one T cell receptor beta chain. V was pared by 0 bases and J by 5 bases, with 5 bases of the junction left unmatched. The CDR3 spans 16 residues. Per the germline V gene, CDR1 is LGHNA and CDR2 is YNFKEQ. The data are from a study of blood T cell repertoires in COVID-19. Across the whole study: Acute-phase and convalescent COVID-19 samples originated in the United States, Italy and Spain. T cells, B-cell-depleted T cells, or PBMCs supplied cDNA or gDNA.

Original handling: How many nucleated cells were present was estimated from reference gene primer amplification. Data came from immunoSEQ multiplex PCR; TCRdb stores just in-frame clones and leaves some out. From that table come the V and J calls and clone size; the DNA was used to work out D and trimming. The repertoire holds over 150,000 clones, with about four fifths as singletons. Seattle patient enrollment occurred during active infection, with longitudinal follow-up thereafter. What was sequenced was peripheral blood. This sequence originates from a woman aged 80 or older with COVID-19, enrolled during active disease. This chain links TRBV4-2 with TRBJ2-7, with 12 nucleotides matching TRBD2. The CDR3: CASSQEWTSGVHEQYF. The CDR3 DNA sequence: TGTGCCAGCAGCCAAGAGTGGACTAGCGGGGTACACGAGCAGTACTTC.